A selection of T cell receptor beta chains follows, all from one sample in a study of chronic HIV infection and antiretroviral therapy. TCRdb passed the 5' RACE reads through MiXCR, listing each CDR3 protein once. This table holds 40,000 to 50,000 distinct CDR3 sequences, 19% found once. The sample taken for sequencing was peripheral blood. The receptors here all came from an adult who had HIV and had not received antiretroviral therapy, or was an uninfected healthy control (not recorded which). The CDR3 runs from the conserved cysteine through the conserved F or W. The D gene is left open where the match is weak. Only part of the rows carry a size: once, few, many, or a class if the clone is expanded.

V gene	J gene	clone size	D gene	CDR3 protein	CDR3 DNA
TRBV27	TRBJ2-7	few	NA	CASSPGGLVYEQYF	TGTGCCAGCAGCCCTGGGGGGCTGGTGTACGAGCAGTACTTC
TRBV5-4	TRBJ2-4	few	NA	CASSSHSVGAPWWGNIQYF	TGTGCCAGCAGCTCCCACTCGGTGGGCGCCCCTTGGTGGGGAAACATTCAGTACTTC
TRBV20-1	TRBJ1-1	few	TRBD1	CSANPGGTEAFF	TGCAGTGCTAACCCAGGGGGGACTGAAGCTTTCTTT
TRBV9	TRBJ2-7	few	NA	CASSVDEGEQYF	TGTGCCAGCAGCGTAGATGAGGGAGAGCAGTACTTC
TRBV7-6	TRBJ1-1	few	TRBD1	CASSLGPGTGGTEAFF	TGTGCCAGCAGCTTAGGCCCCGGGACAGGGGGCACTGAAGCTTTCTTT
TRBV6-5	TRBJ2-7	few	TRBD1	CASSLRQGESYEQYF	TGTGCCAGCAGTCTCCGACAGGGGGAGAGTTACGAGCAGTACTTC
TRBV5-1	TRBJ2-4	few	NA	CASSDRSIQYF	TGCGCCAGCAGCGACAGGAGCATTCAGTACTTC
TRBV4-1	TRBJ2-1	few	NA	CASSRRGLTYNEQFF	TGCGCCAGCAGCCGGCGGGGATTGACCTACAATGAGCAGTTCTTC
TRBV27	TRBJ2-7	once	TRBD2	CASSLGTSGRSSYEQYF	TGTGCCAGCAGTTTAGGAACTAGCGGGAGGTCATCCTACGAGCAGTACTTC
TRBV6-2/TRBV6-3	TRBJ2-6	few	NA	CASSYRGVSGANVLTF	TGTGCCAGCAGTTATAGGGGTGTCTCTGGGGCCAACGTCCTGACTTTC
TRBV7-6	TRBJ1-3	few	NA	CASSRTEGRDTIYF	TGTGCCAGCAGCCGGACGGAAGGAAGAGACACCATATATTTT
TRBV18	TRBJ2-1	few	TRBD2	CASSPRPSGSTGRDEQFF	TGTGCCAGCTCACCACGTCCTAGCGGGAGTACCGGCCGCGATGAGCAGTTCTTC
TRBV28	TRBJ1-1	once	NA	CASRGAEAFF	TGTGCCAGCCGGGGAGCTGAAGCTTTCTTT
TRBV9	TRBJ1-4	few	NA	CASSPPDSNEKLFF	TGTGCCAGCAGCCCCCCCGACAGTAATGAAAAACTGTTTTTT
TRBV19	TRBJ2-6	NA	TRBD1	CASIRDSSSGANVLTF	TGTGCCAGTATACGGGACAGCAGCTCTGGGGCCAACGTCCTGACTTTC
TRBV28	TRBJ1-1	few	TRBD1	CASSLQGATEAFF	TGTGCCAGCAGTTTACAGGGGGCAACTGAAGCTTTCTTT
TRBV29-1	TRBJ2-1	NA	TRBD2	CSPLADEWPFF	TGCAGCCCCCTAGCGGACGAATGGCCGTTCTTC
TRBV28	TRBJ1-3	few	TRBD1	CASVTGSGNTIYF	TGTGCCAGCGTGACAGGGAGCGGAAACACCATATATTTT
TRBV28	TRBJ1-1	NA	NA	CASSLGTGANTEAFF	NA
TRBV29-1	TRBJ2-6	once	NA	CSVRDATSGANVLTF	TGCAGCGTTCGGGACGCCACCTCTGGGGCCAACGTCCTGACTTTC
TRBV28	TRBJ2-7	few	NA	CASSLYAGAWNEQYF	TGTGCCAGCAGTTTATATGCGGGGGCCTGGAACGAGCAGTACTTC
TRBV14	TRBJ2-1	few	NA	CASSQMGDIYEQFF	TGTGCCAGCAGCCAGATGGGGGACATTTATGAGCAGTTCTTC
TRBV18	TRBJ2-7	NA	NA	CASSPVPSSSYEQYF	TGTGCCAGCTCACCTGTCCCGTCAAGCTCCTACGAGCAGTACTTC
TRBV28	TRBJ2-6	NA	TRBD1	CASSLEQGATGANVLTF	TGTGCCAGCAGTTTGGAACAGGGGGCTACCGGGGCCAACGTCCTGACTTTC
TRBV28	TRBJ2-7	few	NA	CASSLSGLSSYEQYF	TGTGCCAGCAGTTTAAGTGGGCTAAGCTCCTACGAGCAGTACTTC
TRBV28	TRBJ1-2	many	NA	CASSLAGDYGYTF	TGTGCCAGCAGTTTAGCAGGGGACTATGGCTACACCTTC
TRBV7-6	TRBJ2-3	NA	NA	CASSRQEYTDTQYF	TGTGCCAGCAGCCGACAAGAGTACACAGATACGCAGTATTTT